These 6 T cell receptor beta chains were sequenced from one sample in a study of cytomegalovirus exposure and HLA in healthy donors. It was with 60 Vbeta and 13 Jbeta primers that the PCR ran. The protocol was immunoSEQ multiplex PCR, while the TCRdb copy is restricted to in-frame clones and leaves out a portion. Here the sample spans some 190,000 clones, 82% being singletons. The specimen was PBMCs. The receptor source for this set is a man in his forties in good health and CMV-seronegative.

The gene calls are TRBV2 and TRBJ2-7; 7 bases line up with TRBD1. Germline loops: CDR1 SNHLY, CDR2 FYNNEI. V shed 1 base, J shed 0 bases, and the junction held 3 bases outside the gene matches. The CDR3 runs to 15 residues. The CDR3 region is CASSEERTGSYEQYF. The CDR3 DNA is TGTGCCAGCAGTGAAGAACGGACAGGCTCCTACGAGCAGTACTTC.

This chain connects TRBV27 to TRBJ2-3; no definite D call. The CDR3 covers 13 residues. Per germline, CDR1 MNHEY and CDR2 SMNVEV (reference sequence). The V and J ends lost 7 bases and 2 bases respectively, with 10 bases between them. The CDR3 nucleotides are TGTGCCAGCATTGGCCTGTACACAGATACGCAGTATTTT. As protein: CASIGLYTDTQYF.

The chain recombines TRBV5-4 with TRBJ2-7; 8 positions match TRBD1. This CDR3 contains 14 residues. V shed 5 bases, J shed 6 bases, and the junction held 10 bases outside the gene matches. Per the germline V gene, CDR1 is SGHNT and CDR2 is YYREEE (reference sequence). CDR3 nucleotides: TGTGCCAGCAGACTCTCGGACAGGGCTATCGAGCAGTACTTC. Its protein is CASRLSDRAIEQYF.

The chain joins TRBV28 to TRBJ1-2; tentatively, D is TRBD1 (6 bases). The CDR3 totals 17 residues. Germline CDR1 is MDHEN and CDR2 is SYDVKM. Trimming removed 3 bases at V and 4 bases at J, with 21 bases between. In nucleotides, the CDR3 is TGTGCCAGCAGTTTGAACCAACAGGGATTTATTGGCTATGGCTACACCTTC. This encodes CASSLNQQGFIGYGYTF.

This rearrangement joins TRBV7-9 to TRBJ2-1, with TRBD1 identical over 11 bases. Germline loops: CDR1 SEHNR, CDR2 FQNEAQ (reference sequence). The CDR3 is made up of 14 amino acids. With 5 bases clipped from V and 8 bases from J, the junction kept 5 bases outside the gene matches. CDR3 sequence: CASSTGQGADEQFF. The CDR3 coding sequence is TGTGCCAGCAGCACCGGACAGGGGGCCGATGAGCAGTTCTTC.

This clone was counted between two and nine times. This chain connects TRBV5-4 to TRBJ2-7; 10 bases are shared with TRBD2. V was pared by 4 bases and J by 1 base, with 8 bases of the junction left unmatched. CDR3 length: 16 amino acids. The V gene's germline CDR1 is SGHNT and CDR2 YYREEE (reference sequence). The CDR3 reads CASSNLGLAPSYEQYF. The CDR3 DNA reads TGTGCCAGCAGCAACCTGGGACTAGCGCCTTCCTACGAGCAGTACTTC.